This TCR beta chain came from a study of T cell repertoires in cytomegalovirus infection. For the study at large: As its CMV epitopes, the study selected recently identified HLA-C-restricted and well-studied HLA-B-restricted targets.

This clonotype came up many times. The target antigen is unknown. The CDR3 runs to 11 residues. Trimming cost V 5 bases and J 9 bases, with 10 bases left between them. TCRdb fed the reads into MiXCR, producing one record per CDR3 protein. The data hold some 310,000 distinct CDR3 sequences, with approximately 25% observed a single time. The TCR comes from a human donor in good health (CMV status not recorded). Some clones in this sample may be carry-over from other donors' samples. The rearrangement links TRBV12-3 or TRBV12-4 to TRBJ1-1, with a possible D match to TRBD1 (6 bases). Sequencing used cultured PBMCs, obtained from culture after CMV antigen stimulation. The CDR3 reads CASSLGQKAFF. The CDR3 DNA reads TGTGCCAGCAGTCTCGGACAGAAAGCTTTCTTT.